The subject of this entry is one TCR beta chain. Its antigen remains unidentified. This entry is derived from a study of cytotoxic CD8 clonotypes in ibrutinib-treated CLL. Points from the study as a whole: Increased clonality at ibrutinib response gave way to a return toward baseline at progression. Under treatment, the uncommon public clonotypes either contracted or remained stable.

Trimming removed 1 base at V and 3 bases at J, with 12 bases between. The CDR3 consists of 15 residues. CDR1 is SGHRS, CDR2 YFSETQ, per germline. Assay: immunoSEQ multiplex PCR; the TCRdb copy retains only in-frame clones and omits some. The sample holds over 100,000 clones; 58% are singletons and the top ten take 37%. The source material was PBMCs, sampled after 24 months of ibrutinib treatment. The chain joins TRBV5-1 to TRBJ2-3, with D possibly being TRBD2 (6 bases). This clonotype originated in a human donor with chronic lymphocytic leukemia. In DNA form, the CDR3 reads TGCGCCAGCAGCTTGCGGCTAGCGCAAACAGATACGCAGTATTTT. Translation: CASSLRLAQTDTQYF.